This T cell receptor beta chain originates from a study of T-cell reconstitution after alpha-beta-depleted transplantation in children. The study, taken as a whole, reports: T-cell numbers and diversity, one year after transplant, stemmed largely from T cells that were newly produced. About two months after transplant, alpha-beta T cells reportedly came from several hundred expanded graft clones. Surviving recipient T cells and thymic progenitors produced the high day-60 TCRbeta diversity seen in some patients.

This CDR3 contains 12 residues. Trimming took 3 bases from V and 3 from J, leaving 6 bases between them. This clonotype occurred many times. Its matching antigen is unknown. A TCRbeta library incorporating unique molecular identifiers was prepared. TCRdb fed the PCR reads into MiXCR, producing one record per CDR3 protein. This sample has fewer than 350,000 distinct CDR3 sequences, with around 9.1% found just once. This sample comprised PBMCs, obtained before TCRalphabeta/CD19-depleted stem cell transplant. This rearrangement joins TRBV12-3 or TRBV12-4 to TRBJ2-7; D uncertain. The source of this sequence is a boy under three years old with acute myeloid leukemia, due to receive a stem cell transplant. The CDR3 DNA is TGTGCCAGCAGTTTTTGGGGCTACGAGCAGTACTTC. Amino acid sequence: CASSFWGYEQYF.